The present entry profiles one T cell receptor (beta chain) with its context. Its cognate antigen is unknown. The data derive from a study of cytotoxic CD8 clonotypes in ibrutinib-treated CLL. Study details: Within the patient group, under 12 were relapsed/refractory and about 15 treatment-naive, and 17 were IGHV unmutated. Study-wide findings and caveats: Samples from sustained-remission and progressing patients were taken at different times. Rising at ibrutinib response, clonality subsequently fell back toward baseline at progression. Baseline clonality, above age-matched healthy donor levels, tracked circulating CD8+ T-cell counts.

CDR3 length: 15 amino acids. Germline V CDR1 and CDR2: SGDLS, YYNGEE. V dropped 0 bases and J dropped 4; count of bases not matched to a gene: 7. Repertoires were generated with immunoSEQ multiplex PCR, while TCRdb's copy carries only in-frame clones and drops some. The top ten clones hold 3% to 4% of a sample with approximately 120,000 clones, around four fifths of them seen once. Material: PBMCs, obtained after 24 months of ibrutinib treatment. This TCR came from a human donor with chronic lymphocytic leukemia. The chain joins TRBV9 to TRBJ2-7, with 7 bases that match TRBD1. In DNA form, the CDR3 reads TGTGCCAGCAGCGTAGAGCCAGGGGGTGAGTACGAGCAGTACTTC. It specifies CASSVEPGGEYEQYF.